This T cell receptor (beta chain) was captured in a study of CD8 T cells in ankylosing spondylitis. This clonotype showed up just a few times. TCRdb ran MiXCR on the 5' RACE reads and lists one entry per CDR3 protein. The top ten hold about 3% of the sample, which has 200,000 to 300,000 distinct CDR3 sequences, about 10% seen once. The CDR3 runs 13 residues. V dropped 1 base and J dropped 0 bases, with 7 bases sitting between them. The V gene's germline CDR1 is GTSNPN and CDR2 SVGIG (reference sequence). The sample comprised blood, either unsorted or a sorted T cell fraction (not recorded which). This sequence was found in a male donor with ankylosing spondylitis or in good health (not recorded which). J is TRBJ2-7 and V is TRBV30; unclear D gene. Here the CDR3 DNA reads TGTGCCTGGAGTGGGGAAAACTCCTACGAGCAGTACTTC. Its protein is CAWSGENSYEQYF. Looking up the rest from reference TRBV30 and TRBJ2-7 gives the full variable domain: SQTIHQWPATLVQPVGSPLSLECTVEGTSNPNLYWYRQAAGRGLQLLFYSVGIGQISSEVPQNLSASRPQDRQFILSSKKLLLSDSGFYLCAWSGENSYEQYFGPGTRLTVT.